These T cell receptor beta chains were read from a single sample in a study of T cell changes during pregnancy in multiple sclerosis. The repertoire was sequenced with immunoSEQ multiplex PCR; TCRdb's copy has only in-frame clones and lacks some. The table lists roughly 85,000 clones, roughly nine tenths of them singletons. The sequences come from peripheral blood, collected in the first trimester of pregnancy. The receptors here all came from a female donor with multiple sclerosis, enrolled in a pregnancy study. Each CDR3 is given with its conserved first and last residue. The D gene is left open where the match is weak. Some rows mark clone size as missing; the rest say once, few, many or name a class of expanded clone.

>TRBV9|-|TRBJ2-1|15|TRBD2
CASSVGTSGYNEQFF
TGTGCCAGCAGCGTAGGGACTAGCGGTTACAATGAGCAGTTCTTC
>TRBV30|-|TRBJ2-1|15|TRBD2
CASTKRLAHYNEQFF
TGTGCCTCGACAAAAAGACTAGCGCACTACAATGAGCAGTTCTTC
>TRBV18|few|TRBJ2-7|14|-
CASSPPGQSYEQYF
TGTGCCAGCTCACCACCGGGGCAGTCCTACGAGCAGTACTTC
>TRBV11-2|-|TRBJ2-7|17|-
CASSLYYRGAGTYEQYF
TGTGCCAGCAGCCTATACTATCGTGGGGCGGGGACCTACGAGCAGTACTTC
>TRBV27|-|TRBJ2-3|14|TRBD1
CASSRTGFTDTQYF
TGTGCCAGCAGCCGGACAGGGTTCACAGATACGCAGTATTTT
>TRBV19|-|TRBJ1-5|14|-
CASAGTISNQPQHF
TGTGCCAGTGCGGGGACGATCAGCAATCAGCCCCAGCATTTT
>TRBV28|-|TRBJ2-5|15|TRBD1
CASSSRTGPTETQYF
TGTGCCAGCAGTTCAAGGACAGGGCCAACAGAGACCCAGTACTTC
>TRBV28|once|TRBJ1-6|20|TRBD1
CASSPPGQGARIGGESPLHF
TGTGCCAGCAGTCCCCCAGGACAGGGCGCCAGGATAGGGGGTGAGTCACCCCTCCACTTT
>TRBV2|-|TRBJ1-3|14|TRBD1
CASSVTGSGNTIYF
TGTGCCAGCAGTGTGACAGGGTCTGGAAACACCATATATTTT
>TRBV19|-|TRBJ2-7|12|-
CASSSGHYEQYF
TGTGCCAGTAGTTCGGGTCACTACGAGCAGTACTTC
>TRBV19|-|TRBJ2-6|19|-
CASSIDPGQGLSGANVLTF
TGTGCCAGTAGTATAGATCCGGGCCAGGGACTCTCTGGGGCCAACGTCCTGACTTTC
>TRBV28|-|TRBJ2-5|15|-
CASSSPQRGQETQYF
TGTGCCAGCAGTTCCCCTCAACGGGGCCAAGAGACCCAGTACTTC
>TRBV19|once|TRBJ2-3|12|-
CASTGLSKTQYF
TGTGCCAGTACAGGGTTATCCAAGACGCAGTATTTT
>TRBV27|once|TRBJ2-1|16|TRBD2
CASRLDGTSVYNEQFF
TGTGCCAGCAGGCTCGACGGGACTAGCGTCTACAATGAGCAGTTCTTC